Presented here are 10 T cell receptor beta chains from one specimen sequenced in a study of blood T cell repertoires in COVID-19. Produced via immunoSEQ multiplex PCR; TCRdb's table is partial and in-frame only. The data show 350,000 to 450,000 clones, 88% seen once. Sequencing was done on a sample of PBMCs or T cells enriched from blood (not recorded which). The receptors were sampled from a woman aged 18-29 years who had been exposed to COVID-19.

The chain's CDR3 is CASSPGQGFYNEQFF. CDR3 bases: TGTGCCAGCAGCCCGGGACAGGGGTTCTACAATGAGCAGTTCTTC. The V call is TRBV5-5, the J call TRBJ2-1, with 10 bases lining up with TRBD1. This CDR3 region has 15 residues. V lost 4 bases, J lost 3 bases, and 4 bases stayed unmatched. The germline V gene has CDR1 SGHKS and CDR2 YYEKEE (reference sequence).

The chain uses TRBV2 and TRBJ1-2; TRBD1 agrees at 8 bases. Germline CDR1 reads SNHLY; CDR2 reads FYNNEI. The CDR3 length is 13 residues. The V and J ends lost 5 bases and 5 bases, in that order; junction bases with no gene match: 4. CDR3 sequence: CASSLGQGYGYTF. In nucleotides, the CDR3 is TGTGCCAGCAGTCTCGGACAGGGTTATGGCTACACCTTC.

This rearrangement joins TRBV6-5 to TRBJ2-1, with a weak D call TRBD1 (6 bases). V gave up 2 bases and J gave up 2 bases, with 10 bases separating them. Germline lookup yields CDR1 MNHEY and CDR2 SVGAGI. The CDR3 consists of 15 residues. The CDR3 loop reads CASSYRDNTYNEQFF. The CDR3 DNA reads as TGTGCCAGCAGTTACAGGGACAACACCTACAATGAGCAGTTCTTC.

This clone has only one observation. The chain links TRBV5-4 to TRBJ1-6; a weak D match, TRBD1 (6 bases). V dropped 2 bases and J dropped 7 bases, with 16 bases sitting between them. Germline-derived CDR1 and CDR2 are SGHNT and YYREEE (reference sequence). The CDR3 has 16 amino acids. The chain's CDR3 is CASSLLPGQWNSPLHF. The CDR3, as DNA: TGTGCCAGCAGCTTACTACCCGGACAGTGGAATTCACCCCTCCACTTT. The full variable domain, rest sourced from reference TRBV5-4 and TRBJ1-6, is ETGVTQSPTHLIKTRGQQVTLRCSSQSGHNTVSWYQQALGQGPQFIFQYYREEENGRGNFPPRFSGLQFPNYSSELNVNALELDDSALYLCASSLLPGQWNSPLHFGNGTRLTVT.

This sequence joins TRBV5-5 and TRBJ2-5; 7 bases are a match to TRBD2. Germline CDR1 and CDR2: SGHKS and YYEKEE (reference sequence). After removal of 4 bases from V and 5 bases from J, the junction contained 5 bases not matched to a gene. The CDR3 extends over 13 amino acids. CDR3 DNA: TGTGCCAGCAGCACGAGGGGAGGGGAGACCCAGTACTTC. Translated, it gives CASSTRGGETQYF.

The table lists this clone with a few counts. The chain is built from TRBV6-2 or TRBV6-3 and TRBJ1-5; D is unclear. The germline V gene encodes CDR1 MNHEY and CDR2 SVGEGT. The CDR3 is 13 amino acids. The V and J ends lost 2 bases and 13 bases respectively, with 15 bases between them. The DNA of the CDR3 is TGTGCCAGCAGTTACCTAGTAGGTCCTTTGCAGCATTTT. Amino acids: CASSYLVGPLQHF.

The chain uses TRBV7-9 and TRBJ2-7; 12 bases align to TRBD1. Looked up from germline, CDR1 is SEHNR and CDR2 is FQNEAQ (reference sequence). Trimming took 7 bases from V and 4 from J; bases not matched to a gene: 8. The CDR3 covers 15 residues. CDR3 amino acids: CASTPPGQGAYEQYF. For the CDR3, the DNA is TGTGCCAGCACCCCTCCGGGACAGGGGGCATACGAGCAGTACTTC.

This clone has only one observation. V gene TRBV5-1 combines with J gene TRBJ1-1, with D unclear. With 6 bases removed from V and 4 bases from J, the gap between germline ends came to 13 bases. This CDR3 contains 13 residues. The germline V gene has CDR1 SGHRS and CDR2 YFSETQ. This chain's CDR3 is CASISNHGTEAFF. In DNA, the CDR3 is TGCGCCAGCATTTCCAACCACGGCACTGAAGCTTTCTTT.

The rearrangement joins TRBV4-1 to TRBJ1-1; perhaps TRBD1 as D (5 bases). Per the germline V gene, CDR1 is MGHRA and CDR2 is YSYEKL. Trimming took 7 bases from V and 7 from J, leaving 13 bases between them. This CDR3 has 12 amino acids. The DNA for the CDR3 is TGCGCCAGCACCCAGGGAGGGAGTGAAGCTTTCTTT. It codes for CASTQGGSEAFF.

Only one count was recorded for this clone. V gene TRBV18 combines with J gene TRBJ1-3; D uncertain. The germline V and J ends were trimmed by 2 bases and 3 bases, with 17 bases remaining between them. The CDR3 is made up of 17 amino acids. Germline values: CDR1 KGHSH, CDR2 LQKENI. The CDR3 is CASSPGVSGMFGNTIYF. The DNA for the CDR3 is TGTGCCAGCTCACCAGGGGTATCGGGGATGTTTGGAAACACCATATATTTT. The variable domain in full, with the rest retrieved from reference TRBV18 and TRBJ1-3, is NAGVMQNPRHLVRRRGQEARLRCSPMKGHSHVYWYRQLPEEGLKFMVYLQKENIIDESGMPKERFSAEFPKEGPSILRIQQVVRGDSAAYFCASSPGVSGMFGNTIYFGEGSWLTVV.